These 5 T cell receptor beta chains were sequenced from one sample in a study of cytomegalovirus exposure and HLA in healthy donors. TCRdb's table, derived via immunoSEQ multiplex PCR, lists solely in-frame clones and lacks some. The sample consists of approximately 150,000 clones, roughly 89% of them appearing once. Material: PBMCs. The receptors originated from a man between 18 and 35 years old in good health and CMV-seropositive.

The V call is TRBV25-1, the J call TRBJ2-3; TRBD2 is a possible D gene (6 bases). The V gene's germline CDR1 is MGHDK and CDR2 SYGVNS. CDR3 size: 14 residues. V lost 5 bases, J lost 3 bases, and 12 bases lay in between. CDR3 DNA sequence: TGTGCCAGCAGTAGGGTGGGGGGAACAGATACGCAGTATTTT. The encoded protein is CASSRVGGTDTQYF.

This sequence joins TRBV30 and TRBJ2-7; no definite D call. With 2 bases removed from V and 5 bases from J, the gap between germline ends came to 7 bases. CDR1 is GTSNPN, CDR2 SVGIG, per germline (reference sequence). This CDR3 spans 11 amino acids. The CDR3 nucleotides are TGTGCCTGGAGTTCTCTCGACGAGCAGTACTTC. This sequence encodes CAWSSLDEQYF.

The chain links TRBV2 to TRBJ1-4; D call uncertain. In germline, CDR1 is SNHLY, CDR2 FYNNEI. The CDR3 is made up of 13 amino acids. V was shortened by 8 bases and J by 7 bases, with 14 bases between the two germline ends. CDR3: CASERLSAEKLFF. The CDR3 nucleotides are TGTGCCAGCGAGCGGCTTAGTGCTGAAAAACTGTTTTTT.

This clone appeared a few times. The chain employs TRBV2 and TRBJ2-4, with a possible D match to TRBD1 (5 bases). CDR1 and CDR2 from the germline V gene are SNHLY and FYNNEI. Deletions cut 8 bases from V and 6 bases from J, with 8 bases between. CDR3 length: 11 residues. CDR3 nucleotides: TGTGCCAGCCTAAGGGGAAACATTCAGTACTTC. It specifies CASLRGNIQYF.

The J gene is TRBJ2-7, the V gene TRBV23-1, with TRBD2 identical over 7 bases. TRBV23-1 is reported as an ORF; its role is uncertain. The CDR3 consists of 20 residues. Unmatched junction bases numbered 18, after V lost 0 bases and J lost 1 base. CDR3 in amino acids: CASSQSRRRETEHLSYEQYF. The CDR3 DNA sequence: TGCGCCAGCAGTCAATCCAGGCGGCGGGAGACAGAACACCTTTCCTACGAGCAGTACTTC.